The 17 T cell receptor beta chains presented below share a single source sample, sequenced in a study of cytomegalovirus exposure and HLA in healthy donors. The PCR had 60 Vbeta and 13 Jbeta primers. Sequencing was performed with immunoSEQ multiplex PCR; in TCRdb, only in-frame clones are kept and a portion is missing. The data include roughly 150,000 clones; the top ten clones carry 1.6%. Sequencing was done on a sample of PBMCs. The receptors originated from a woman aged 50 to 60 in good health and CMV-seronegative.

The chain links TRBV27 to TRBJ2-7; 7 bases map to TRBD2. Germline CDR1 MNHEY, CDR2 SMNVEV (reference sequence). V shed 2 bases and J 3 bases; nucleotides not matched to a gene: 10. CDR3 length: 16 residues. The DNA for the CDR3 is TGTGCCAGCAGTTTAGATCCAAGCGGGGCGAGCTACGAGCAGTACTTC. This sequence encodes CASSLDPSGASYEQYF.

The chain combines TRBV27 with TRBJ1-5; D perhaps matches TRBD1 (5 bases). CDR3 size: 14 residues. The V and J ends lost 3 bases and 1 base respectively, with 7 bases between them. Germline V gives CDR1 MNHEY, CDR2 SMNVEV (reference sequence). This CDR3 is CASSFQGSNQPQHF. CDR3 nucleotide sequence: TGTGCCAGCAGTTTTCAGGGAAGCAATCAGCCCCAGCATTTT.

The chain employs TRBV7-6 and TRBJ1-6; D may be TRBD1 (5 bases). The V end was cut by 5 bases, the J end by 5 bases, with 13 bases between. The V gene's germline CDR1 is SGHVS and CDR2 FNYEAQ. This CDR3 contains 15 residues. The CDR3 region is CASSTISGNNSPLHF. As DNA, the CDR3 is TGTGCCAGCAGCACAATTTCAGGGAATAATTCACCCCTCCACTTT.

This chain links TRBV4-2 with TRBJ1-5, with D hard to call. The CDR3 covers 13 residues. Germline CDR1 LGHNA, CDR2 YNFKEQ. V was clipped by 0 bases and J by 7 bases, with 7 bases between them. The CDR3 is CASSQDWRQPQHF. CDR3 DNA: TGTGCCAGCAGCCAAGATTGGAGGCAGCCCCAGCATTTT.

As DNA, the CDR3 is TGTGCCAGCAGCATAGGACTGGCCCCCAACGGCTACACCTTC. This encodes CASSIGLAPNGYTF. The chain joins TRBV7-2 to TRBJ1-2, with D hard to call. The CDR3 is 14 residues long. Trimming pared 5 bases from V and 8 bases from J, leaving 18 bases between. Per the germline V gene, CDR1 is SGHTA and CDR2 is FQGNSA.

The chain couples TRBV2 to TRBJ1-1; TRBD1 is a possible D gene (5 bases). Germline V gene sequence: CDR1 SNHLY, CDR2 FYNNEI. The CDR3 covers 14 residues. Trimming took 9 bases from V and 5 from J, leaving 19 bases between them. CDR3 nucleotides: TGTGCCAGTGGCGAGCGGGGCGCGGGAACTGAAGCTTTCTTT. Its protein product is CASGERGAGTEAFF.

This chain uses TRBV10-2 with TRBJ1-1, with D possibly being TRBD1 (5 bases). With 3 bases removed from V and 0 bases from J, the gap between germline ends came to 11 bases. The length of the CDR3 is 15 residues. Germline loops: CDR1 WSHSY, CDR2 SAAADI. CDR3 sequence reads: CASSEEGAMNTEAFF. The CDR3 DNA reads TGCGCCAGCAGTGAAGAAGGGGCAATGAACACTGAAGCTTTCTTT.

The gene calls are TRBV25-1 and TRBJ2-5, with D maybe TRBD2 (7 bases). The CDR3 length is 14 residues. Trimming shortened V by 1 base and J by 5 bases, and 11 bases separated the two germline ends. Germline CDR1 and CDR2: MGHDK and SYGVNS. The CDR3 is CASSEFGGRETQYF. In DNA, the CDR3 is TGTGCCAGCAGTGAATTCGGGGGGCGGGAGACCCAGTACTTC.

Written as DNA, the CDR3 is TGTGCCAGCAGCGCTGCCGGGGTTCAAGAGACCCAGTACTTC. Amino acids: CASSAAGVQETQYF. The genes are TRBV9 and TRBJ2-5, with a possible D match to TRBD2 (5 bases). The CDR3 extends over 14 amino acids. V lost 3 bases, J lost 2 bases, and 11 bases lay in between. The V gene's germline CDR1 is SGDLS and CDR2 YYNGEE.

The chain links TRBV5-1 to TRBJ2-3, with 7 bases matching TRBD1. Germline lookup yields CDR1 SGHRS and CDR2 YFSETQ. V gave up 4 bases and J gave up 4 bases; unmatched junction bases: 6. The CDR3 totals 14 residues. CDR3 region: CASSGGQLSDTQYF. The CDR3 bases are TGCGCCAGCAGCGGGGGACAGTTGTCAGATACGCAGTATTTT.

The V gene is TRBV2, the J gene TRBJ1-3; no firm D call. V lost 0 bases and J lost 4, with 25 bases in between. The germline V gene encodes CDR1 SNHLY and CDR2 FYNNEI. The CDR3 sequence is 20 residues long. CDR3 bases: TGTGCCAGCAGTGAAGCAGCCCGAGCCCCAGCGGACGGCGGGGGAAACACCATATATTTT. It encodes CASSEAARAPADGGGNTIYF.

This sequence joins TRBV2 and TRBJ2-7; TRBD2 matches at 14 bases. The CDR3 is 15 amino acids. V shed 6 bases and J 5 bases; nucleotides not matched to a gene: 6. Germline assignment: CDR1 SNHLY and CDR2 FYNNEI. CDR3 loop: CASRPGTSGSNEQYF. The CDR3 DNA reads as TGTGCCAGCAGACCCGGGACTAGCGGGAGTAACGAGCAGTACTTC.

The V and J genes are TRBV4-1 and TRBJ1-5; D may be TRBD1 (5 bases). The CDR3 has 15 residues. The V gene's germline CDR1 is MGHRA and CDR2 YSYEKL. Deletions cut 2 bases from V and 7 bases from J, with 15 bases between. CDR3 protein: CASSQFSGTGQPQHF. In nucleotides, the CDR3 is TGCGCCAGCAGCCAATTCTCAGGGACTGGACAGCCCCAGCATTTT.

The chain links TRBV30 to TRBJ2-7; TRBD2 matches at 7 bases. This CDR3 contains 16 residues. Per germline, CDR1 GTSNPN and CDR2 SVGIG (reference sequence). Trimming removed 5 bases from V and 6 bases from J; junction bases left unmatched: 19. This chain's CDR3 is CAWGRGIGSGTGEQYF. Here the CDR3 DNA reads TGTGCCTGGGGGAGGGGTATTGGCAGCGGAACGGGCGAGCAGTACTTC.

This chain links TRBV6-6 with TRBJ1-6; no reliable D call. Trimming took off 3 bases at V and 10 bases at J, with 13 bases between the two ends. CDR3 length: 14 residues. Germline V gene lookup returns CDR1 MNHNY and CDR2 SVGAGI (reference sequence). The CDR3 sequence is CASSYYGSQSPLHF. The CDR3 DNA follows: TGTGCCAGCAGTTATTATGGCAGTCAATCACCCCTCCACTTT.

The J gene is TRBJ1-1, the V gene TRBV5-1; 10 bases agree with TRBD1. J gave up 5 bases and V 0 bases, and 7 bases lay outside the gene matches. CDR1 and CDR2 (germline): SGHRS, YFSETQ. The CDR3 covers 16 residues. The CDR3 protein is CASSLGQGAGGTEAFF. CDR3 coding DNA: TGCGCCAGCAGCTTGGGACAGGGGGCAGGAGGGACTGAAGCTTTCTTT.

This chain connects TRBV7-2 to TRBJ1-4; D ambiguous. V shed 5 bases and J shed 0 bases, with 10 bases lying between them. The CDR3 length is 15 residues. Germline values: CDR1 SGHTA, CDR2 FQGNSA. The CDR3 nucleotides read TGTGCCAGCAGCCCAGGAACCACAACTAATGAAAAACTGTTTTTT. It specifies CASSPGTTTNEKLFF.